This T cell receptor beta chain was sequenced during a study of chronic HIV infection and antiretroviral therapy (dated by TCRdb to 2014 to 2015). Library prep was done by 5' RACE. TCRdb names Illumina MiSeq as the instrument used. TCRdb applied fastp at Q25 and MiXCR to the public reads, then kept only in-frame beta chains. Rows merge per CDR3 protein into single entries with the most common DNA and genes. Present in this sample are 30,000 to 45,000 distinct CDR3 sequences, about 8.1% of which were seen just once. The ten largest account for over 2.5% of the sample. This clonotype was found a few times. Which antigen it targets is not known. The record has no base qualities; no much larger clone is one base away. There are 13 amino acids in the CDR3, from cysteine to phenylalanine inclusive. CDR3 DNA is the only sequence kept; it has 39 bases, read in frame from the first base. Germline trimming: 6 bases from V, 2 bases from J; junction bases outside gene matches: 4. From a lookup of the germline V gene (reference sequence), CDR1 and CDR2 are DFQATT and SNEGSKA.

Input material: peripheral blood. The receptor was derived from an adult who had HIV and had not received antiretroviral therapy, or was an uninfected healthy control (not recorded which). The chain is assembled from TRBV20-1 and TRBJ2-1, with 7 junctional bases fitting TRBD1. The nucleotide sequence is TGCAGTGCGAGACAGGGAACCTACAATGAGCAGTTCTTC. This translates into CSARQGTYNEQFF.